This T cell receptor (beta chain) is drawn from a study of shared clonotypes between healthy human individuals. Looking at the study overall: The composition of the donors was a couple of women and a few men aged 18 to 49.

Terminally differentiated effector memory CD45RA+ cells were excluded from the naive CD8 cells, which were CD45RO-negative and positively selected for CCR7. Every donor, a Caucasian adult, lived in Nashville, Tennessee. This CDR3 comprises 12 residues. Per the germline V gene, CDR1 is GTSNPN and CDR2 is SVGIG (reference sequence). Assay: immunoSEQ multiplex PCR; the TCRdb copy retains only in-frame clones and omits some. The table has about 2 million clones, about 95% seen once. The specimen sequenced was naive CD8+ T cells sorted from blood. The gene calls are TRBV30 and TRBJ2-2; D assignment may be TRBD1 or TRBD2 (5 bases each). The clonotype originates from a man between 18 and 29 years old in good health. CDR3 DNA: TGTGCTGAGGGGTGGGACACCGGGGAGCTGTTTTTT. This encodes CAEGWDTGELFF.